These 30 T cell receptor beta chains share one sample of origin, sequenced in a study of response to subunit inactivated influenza vaccine. Via MiXCR, TCRdb re-called the RT-PCR reads, giving one row per CDR3 protein. The sample shows about 570,000 distinct CDR3 sequences, approximately 10% of them seen only once. The source material was PBMCs from blood, sampled on the day of vaccination. Receptor source: a man aged 50 to 59 who received an inactivated influenza vaccine.

In this sample, this clonotype turned up once. The chain is built from TRBV19 and TRBJ2-1; 10 nucleotides line up with TRBD2. This CDR3 region has 17 residues. J was trimmed by 8 bases and V by 1 base; bases with no gene match: 11. Germline values: CDR1 LNHDA, CDR2 SQIVND (reference sequence). DNA of the CDR3: TGTGCCAGTAGTATAGGGGGGCGGCTAGCGGGAGAGGATGAGCAGTTCTTC. Its protein is CASSIGGRLAGEDEQFF.

The V call is TRBV4-2, the J call TRBJ1-3, with unresolved D. The CDR3 contains 17 residues. Germline CDR1 and CDR2: LGHNA and YNFKEQ. Trimming shortened V by 0 bases and J by 5 bases, and 17 bases separated the two germline ends. For the CDR3, the DNA is TGTGCCAGCAGCCAAGATCAGGAAAGAACACGGAGAAACACCATATATTTT. Translating gives CASSQDQERTRRNTIYF.

This clonotype was seen a few times. The chain links TRBV7-2 to TRBJ2-7; TRBD1 agrees at 8 bases. CDR1 and CDR2 from the germline V gene are SGHTA and FQGNSA. The CDR3 loop spans 13 amino acids. V lost 6 bases and J lost 6; bases outside the gene matches: 7. This chain's CDR3 is CASSADRVVEQYF. CDR3 DNA: TGTGCCAGCAGTGCGGACAGGGTGGTCGAGCAGTACTTC.

The sample holds a few counts of this clonotype. The chain employs TRBV12-3 or TRBV12-4 and TRBJ1-2; 9 bases align to TRBD1. The length of the CDR3 is 15 residues. After removal of 2 bases from V and 7 bases from J, the junction contained 8 bases not matched to a gene. The CDR3 reads CASSLRGQGTPGYTF. DNA for the CDR3: TGTGCCAGCAGTTTACGTGGACAGGGGACCCCTGGCTACACCTTC.

The chain links TRBV20-1 to TRBJ1-1; D gene ambiguous. The CDR3 is made up of 12 amino acids. Per germline, CDR1 DFQATT and CDR2 SNEGSKA (reference sequence). Trimming pared 6 bases from V and 4 bases from J, leaving 12 bases between. Written as DNA, the CDR3 is TGCAGTGCGACCGCGAAGGGCACTGAAGCTTTCTTT. Translation gives CSATAKGTEAFF.

This clonotype showed up just a few times. The V call is TRBV18, the J call TRBJ2-2; possible D gene TRBD2, 5 bases. This CDR3 is 15 amino acids long. Germline V gene sequence: CDR1 KGHSH, CDR2 LQKENI. With 2 bases removed from V and 0 bases from J, the gap between germline ends came to 7 bases. In nucleotides, the CDR3 is TGTGCCAGCTCACCAGACGGGACGAACACCGGGGAGCTGTTTTTT. Encoded protein: CASSPDGTNTGELFF.

This clonotype was detected a few times. This sequence joins TRBV6-1 and TRBJ2-2, with 7 positions matching TRBD1. The J segment lost 2 bases and the V segment lost 7 bases, leaving 4 bases of the junction unmatched. The CDR3 sequence is 14 residues long. Germline V gives CDR1 MNHNS, CDR2 SASEGT. Here the CDR3 reads CASKGARNTGELFF. In DNA, the CDR3 is TGTGCCAGCAAGGGGGCTAGAAACACCGGGGAGCTGTTTTTT.

This clonotype was counted only a few times. The V call is TRBV6-6, the J call TRBJ1-3, with D perhaps matching TRBD1 (6 bases). In germline, CDR1 is MNHNY, CDR2 SVGAGI (reference sequence). This CDR3 is built from 13 residues. Trimming cost V 7 bases and J 0 bases, with 7 bases left between them. Here the CDR3 DNA reads TGTGCCAGCAAAGGGGGCTCTGGAAACACCATATATTTT. This sequence encodes CASKGGSGNTIYF.

The chain recombines TRBV2 with TRBJ2-1, with D possibly matching TRBD2 (5 bases). V was clipped by 8 bases and J by 9 bases, with 20 bases between them. This CDR3 has 14 amino acids. The germline gives CDR1 SNHLY, CDR2 FYNNEI. This CDR3 is CASVATTSYGEQFF. The CDR3 DNA is TGTGCCAGCGTGGCGACTACAAGTTACGGTGAGCAGTTCTTC.

The chain links TRBV7-9 to TRBJ1-4, with D tentatively TRBD1 (6 bases). V was trimmed by 6 bases and J by 5 bases, leaving 16 bases between them. This CDR3 has 15 residues. CDR1 is SEHNR, CDR2 FQNEAQ, per germline (reference sequence). The CDR3 is CASRHQGQGNEKLFF. The CDR3 DNA reads as TGTGCCAGCAGGCATCAGGGGCAGGGGAATGAAAAACTGTTTTTT.

This clonotype has more than one count but fewer than ten. The rearrangement uses TRBV6-2 or TRBV6-3 and TRBJ1-2, with a possible D match to TRBD1 (6 bases). The germline gives CDR1 MNHEY, CDR2 SVGEGT. This CDR3 has 13 amino acids. V was trimmed by 6 bases and J by 9 bases, leaving 17 bases between them. The CDR3 loop reads CASRPIQGLSYTF. In nucleotides, the CDR3 is TGTGCCAGCAGACCGATACAGGGTTTGAGCTACACCTTC.

This clonotype was seen a handful of times. The chain combines TRBV20-1 with TRBJ2-3; D tentatively reads TRBD1 or TRBD2 (5 bases each). Germline CDR1 and CDR2: DFQATT and SNEGSKA (reference sequence). The CDR3 sequence is 15 residues long. Trimming shortened V by 6 bases and J by 1 base, and 17 bases separated the two germline ends. The CDR3 coding sequence is TGCAGTGCCGCACGGGACCTTTTGGGCACAGATACGCAGTATTTT. As protein: CSAARDLLGTDTQYF.

This clonotype showed up just a few times. The genes are TRBV7-8 and TRBJ2-7; D is ambiguous. This CDR3 contains 16 residues. Looked up from germline, CDR1 is SGHVS and CDR2 is FQNEAQ. Trimming took 1 base from V and 0 from J, leaving 13 bases between them. The CDR3 DNA sequence: TGTGCCAGCAGCTTAGGGGCCGGGTGGGGCTCCTACGAGCAGTACTTC. Its translation: CASSLGAGWGSYEQYF.

The table lists this clonotype with many counts. The chain combines TRBV6-1 with TRBJ2-2, with TRBD2 identical over 7 bases. CDR1 is MNHNS and CDR2 is SASEGT in the germline V gene. V lost 7 bases and J lost 3; bases outside the gene matches: 11. The CDR3 loop spans 16 amino acids. The CDR3 DNA follows: TGTGCCAGCATAGGGTACCTAGCGGTTGACACCGGGGAGCTGTTTTTT. This codes for CASIGYLAVDTGELFF.

This clonotype was found a few times. The chain joins TRBV5-1 to TRBJ1-1; 12 nucleotides align to TRBD1. V gave up 2 bases and J gave up 5 bases; unmatched junction bases: 7. In germline, CDR1 is SGHRS, CDR2 YFSETQ. This CDR3 comprises 16 residues. As DNA, the CDR3 is TGCGCCAGCAGCTTTCAGGGACAGGGGGCTGGAACTGAAGCTTTCTTT. Residues: CASSFQGQGAGTEAFF.

This clonotype was detected a few times. CDR3: CASSQVNRNTEAFF. CDR3 nucleotide sequence: TGTGCCAGCAGCCAAGTTAACAGGAACACTGAAGCTTTCTTT. The chain carries TRBV4-2 and TRBJ1-1; D not certain. V lost 1 base to trimming and J lost 1 base, with 7 bases between them. Germline CDR1 is LGHNA and CDR2 is YNFKEQ. This CDR3 is 14 amino acids long.

This rearrangement joins TRBV20-1 to TRBJ2-2, with 8 bases identical to TRBD2. V was pared by 3 bases and J by 2 bases, with 2 bases of the junction left unmatched. Looked up from germline, CDR1 is DFQATT and CDR2 is SNEGSKA (reference sequence). This CDR3 spans 14 amino acids. CDR3: CSASSGANTGELFF. The CDR3 region has the DNA TGCAGTGCTAGTAGCGGGGCCAACACCGGGGAGCTGTTTTTT.

In this sample, this clonotype turned up a few times. The chain couples TRBV5-1 to TRBJ2-1; 8 nucleotides agree with TRBD2. The CDR3 length is 14 residues. V lost 4 bases, J lost 8 bases, and 8 bases stayed unmatched. Germline CDR1 and CDR2: SGHRS and YFSETQ. CDR3 DNA sequence: TGCGCCAGCAGCCCCGGGACTAGAGTAGATGAGCAGTTCTTC. Protein sequence: CASSPGTRVDEQFF.

The J gene is TRBJ1-1, the V gene TRBV6-5, with D tentatively TRBD1 (5 bases). CDR1 is MNHEY, CDR2 SVGAGI, per germline. The ends were cut back, 2 bases at V and 5 bases at J, with 9 bases in the middle. This CDR3 spans 13 amino acids. This CDR3 reads CASSYAGGTEAFF. The DNA of the CDR3 is TGTGCCAGCAGTTACGCTGGGGGGACTGAAGCTTTCTTT.

This clonotype was detected many times. The CDR3 loop is CSAVGGFDTQYF. Here the CDR3 DNA reads TGCAGTGCTGTAGGGGGATTCGATACGCAGTATTTT. The V and J genes are TRBV20-1 and TRBJ2-3, with a possible D match to TRBD1 (6 bases). Germline values: CDR1 DFQATT, CDR2 SNEGSKA (reference sequence). The CDR3 totals 12 residues. The ends were cut back, 5 bases at V and 6 bases at J, with 12 bases in the middle.

This clonotype was detected a few times. The chain combines TRBV28 with TRBJ2-7; 9 nucleotides match TRBD1. The germline gives CDR1 MDHEN, CDR2 SYDVKM. The length of the CDR3 is 18 residues. V shed 4 bases, J shed 3 bases, and the junction held 16 bases outside the gene matches. The CDR3 reads CASSSRGSWDRADYEQYF. CDR3 DNA sequence: TGTGCCAGCAGTTCACGAGGTTCGTGGGACAGGGCCGACTACGAGCAGTACTTC.

This clonotype was seen a few times. The rearrangement joins TRBV11-2 to TRBJ2-5; 12 bases are shared with TRBD2. V dropped 6 bases and J dropped 5; count of bases not matched to a gene: 4. Germline loops: CDR1 SGHAT, CDR2 FQNNGV. CDR3 size: 14 residues. CDR3 sequence reads: CASRGTSGYETQYF. CDR3 bases: TGTGCCAGCAGGGGGACTAGCGGGTATGAGACCCAGTACTTC.

This clonotype was seen more than once but under ten times. This sequence joins TRBV9 and TRBJ2-3; TRBD2 agrees at 10 bases. The V gene's germline CDR1 is SGDLS and CDR2 YYNGEE. Trimming cost V 0 bases and J 7 bases; bases outside gene matches: 5. This CDR3 is built from 15 residues. CDR3 in DNA: TGTGCCAGCAGCGTAGATCTTAGCGGGGGGTATACGCAGTATTTT. Translation: CASSVDLSGGYTQYF.

This clonotype has just a few counts. The chain carries TRBV5-5 and TRBJ2-7; no reliable D call. With 9 bases removed from V and 0 bases from J, the gap between germline ends came to 16 bases. This CDR3 comprises 14 residues. The V gene's germline CDR1 is SGHKS and CDR2 YYEKEE (reference sequence). The CDR3 coding sequence is TGTGCCACCTCGGACCGGAGAAGCTCCTACGAGCAGTACTTC. Encoded protein: CATSDRRSSYEQYF.

At least ten counts were recorded for this clonotype. CDR3 DNA: TGCAGTGCCAGGGAGGGGGCGAAGACAGATACGCAGTATTTT. Translated, it gives CSAREGAKTDTQYF. This chain joins TRBV20-1 and TRBJ2-3; possibly TRBD1 or TRBD2 for D (7 bases each). The CDR3 contains 14 residues. CDR1 and CDR2 from the germline V gene are DFQATT and SNEGSKA (reference sequence). V lost 6 bases and J lost 3, with 16 bases in between.

V and J are TRBV12-5 and TRBJ2-1; D call uncertain. Trimming removed 1 base at V and 7 bases at J, with 8 bases between. This CDR3 region has 13 residues. The germline gives CDR1 LGHNT, CDR2 FRNRAP. CDR3: CASGLAPWNEQFF. CDR3 coding DNA: TGTGCTAGTGGTTTGGCCCCCTGGAATGAGCAGTTCTTC. Full variable domain (missing parts from reference TRBV12-5 and TRBJ2-1): DARVTQTPRHKVTEMGQEVTMRCQPILGHNTVFWYRQTMMQGLELLAYFRNRAPLDDSGMPKDRFSAEMPDATLATLKIQPSEPRDSAVYFCASGLAPWNEQFFGPGTRLTVL.

This clonotype was recorded a few times. The chain combines TRBV4-3 with TRBJ2-1; unclear D gene. Trimming removed 1 base at V and 1 base at J, with 8 bases between. The CDR3 is 15 amino acids. Germline values: CDR1 LGHNA, CDR2 YSLEER. CDR3: CASSQGLSSYNEQFF. As DNA, the CDR3 is TGCGCCAGCAGCCAAGGACTCAGTTCCTACAATGAGCAGTTCTTC.

This chain connects TRBV12-3 or TRBV12-4 to TRBJ2-2; D unresolved. The ends were cut back, 5 bases at V and 6 bases at J, with 13 bases in the middle. CDR3 size: 14 residues. This CDR3 reads CASSPPYSPGELFF. The CDR3, as DNA: TGTGCCAGCAGTCCACCCTATTCTCCCGGGGAGCTGTTTTTT.

This clonotype was seen a few times. The chain uses TRBV9 and TRBJ2-3; the match to TRBD2 covers 10 bases. Germline CDR1 is SGDLS and CDR2 is YYNGEE. The CDR3 loop spans 15 amino acids. The J segment lost 5 bases and the V segment lost 0 bases, leaving 3 bases of the junction unmatched. CDR3 residues: CASSVDPSGRDTQYF. The CDR3 DNA reads TGTGCCAGCAGCGTAGATCCTAGCGGGAGAGATACGCAGTATTTT.

This clonotype was found many times. The V call is TRBV29-1, the J call TRBJ2-3, with 7 bases matching TRBD2. The CDR3 runs 16 residues. Germline CDR1 SQVTM, CDR2 ANQGSEA. V lost 4 bases and J lost 2; bases outside the gene matches: 12. The CDR3 here is CSVGLRLAQNTDTQYF. CDR3 in DNA: TGCAGCGTTGGGCTTAGACTAGCCCAGAACACAGATACGCAGTATTTT.